The 21 T cell receptor beta chains presented below share a single source sample, sequenced in a study of cytomegalovirus exposure and HLA in healthy donors. The PCR employed 60 Vbeta primers together with 13 Jbeta primers. Sequencing was performed with immunoSEQ multiplex PCR; in TCRdb, only in-frame clones are kept and a portion is missing. Among 150,000 to 200,000 clones listed, around four fifths were seen once. Sequenced input: PBMCs. The receptors were gathered from a girl aged 5-17 years in good health and CMV-seropositive.

This sequence joins TRBV27 and TRBJ1-4, with 7 bases matching TRBD1. The CDR3 loop spans 17 amino acids. J was trimmed by 0 bases and V by 8 bases; bases with no gene match: 12. CDR1 and CDR2 (germline): MNHEY, SMNVEV (reference sequence). The CDR3 sequence is CASGPNDRVATNEKLFF. The CDR3 bases are TGTGCCAGCGGCCCGAACGACAGGGTTGCAACTAATGAAAAACTGTTTTTT.

This chain connects TRBV9 to TRBJ2-7, with D maybe TRBD1 (6 bases). The germline V gene encodes CDR1 SGDLS and CDR2 YYNGEE. Trimming cost V 8 bases and J 6 bases, with 18 bases left between them. The CDR3 is made up of 13 amino acids. In DNA form, the CDR3 reads TGTGCCAGTCCCTCGACAGGCGAGGTCGAGCAGTACTTC. It specifies CASPSTGEVEQYF.

This clone has more than one count but fewer than ten. The rearrangement joins TRBV11-3 to TRBJ2-7; TRBD1 matches 7 bases. Germline CDR1 SGHNT, CDR2 YENEEA. CDR3 length: 17 amino acids. V lost 1 base to trimming and J lost 1 base; unmatched junction nucleotides: 10. CDR3 sequence: CASSLGSGTARSYEQYF. Here the CDR3 DNA reads TGTGCCAGCAGCTTAGGCTCCGGGACAGCTAGATCCTACGAGCAGTACTTC.

The rearrangement uses TRBV4-1 and TRBJ2-5, with 9 bases fitting TRBD2. Germline V gene data show CDR1 as MGHRA and CDR2 as YSYEKL. The CDR3 has 15 amino acids. The ends lost 3 bases at V and 3 bases at J; junction bases unmatched: 5. CDR3 loop: CASSQPGTSKETQYF. For the CDR3, the DNA is TGCGCCAGCAGCCAGCCCGGGACTAGCAAAGAGACCCAGTACTTC.

The chain links TRBV19 to TRBJ1-2, with D perhaps TRBD1 (5 bases). Germline CDR1 LNHDA, CDR2 SQIVND (reference sequence). V was trimmed by 9 bases and J by 6 bases, leaving 17 bases between them. The CDR3 consists of 13 residues. This CDR3 reads CASHLAGHDGYTF. CDR3 coding DNA: TGTGCCAGCCACCTTGCAGGGCATGATGGCTACACCTTC.

The chain is built from TRBV5-6 and TRBJ1-3; D ambiguous. CDR3 length: 14 residues. Per germline, CDR1 SGHDT and CDR2 YYEEEE. Trimming shortened V by 3 bases and J by 4 bases, and 11 bases separated the two germline ends. This CDR3 reads CASSSGMRGNTIYF. Written as DNA, the CDR3 is TGTGCCAGCAGCTCCGGGATGAGAGGAAACACCATATATTTT.

The chain combines TRBV29-1 with TRBJ2-7; D might be TRBD1 (6 bases). The CDR3 consists of 15 residues. Germline V gene data show CDR1 as SQVTM and CDR2 as ANQGSEA. V lost 0 bases and J 5 bases, leaving 17 bases between the germline ends. In nucleotides, the CDR3 is TGCAGCGTTGAAGATTTTGCGGCAGGGGCCGACGAGCAGTACTTC. It codes for CSVEDFAAGADEQYF.

This chain uses TRBV6-5 with TRBJ1-6; tentative D call: TRBD1 (6 bases). CDR1 is MNHEY, CDR2 SVGAGI, per germline. V dropped 6 bases and J dropped 6 bases, with 15 bases sitting between them. There are 15 residues in the CDR3. The CDR3 DNA is TGTGCCAGCAGCAAACAGGGAGTAGGTAATTCACCCCTCCACTTT. Translation gives CASSKQGVGNSPLHF.

This sequence joins TRBV18 and TRBJ2-7; D may be TRBD2 (6 bases). The V gene's germline CDR1 is KGHSH and CDR2 LQKENI. V was trimmed by 3 bases and J by 3 bases, leaving 12 bases between them. The CDR3 contains 14 residues. The CDR3 nucleotides read TGTGCCAGCTCACCCTCCGGGGGATACTACGAGCAGTACTTC. Amino acid sequence: CASSPSGGYYEQYF.

This clone occurred a few times. This rearrangement joins TRBV9 to TRBJ1-6, with 7 bases identical to TRBD1. The germline CDR1 and CDR2 sequences are SGDLS and YYNGEE. The CDR3 is 15 amino acids. The V gene end was trimmed by 3 bases and the J gene end by 6 bases; junction bases not matched to a gene: 6. The CDR3 DNA is TGTGCCAGCAGCGCGGGACAGCCTTCTAATTCACCCCTCCACTTT. Translation: CASSAGQPSNSPLHF. The full variable domain, completed using reference TRBV9 and TRBJ1-6, is DSGVTQTPKHLITATGQRVTLRCSPRSGDLSVYWYQQSLDQGLQFLIQYYNGEERAKGNILERFSAQQFPDLHSELNLSSLELGDSALYFCASSAGQPSNSPLHFGNGTRLTVT.

The CDR3 loop is CASSLRQQETQYF. The CDR3 DNA reads TGCGCCAGCAGCTTGAGACAGCAAGAGACCCAGTACTTC. This rearrangement joins TRBV5-1 to TRBJ2-5, with a possible D match to TRBD1 (5 bases). There are 13 residues in the CDR3. Germline V gene sequence: CDR1 SGHRS, CDR2 YFSETQ. With 1 base removed from V and 2 bases from J, the gap between germline ends came to 6 bases.

The chain uses TRBV4-1 and TRBJ1-1, with D unclear. Germline V gene data show CDR1 as MGHRA and CDR2 as YSYEKL. Trimming stripped 2 bases from V and 4 bases from J, with 11 bases between. The CDR3 has 14 residues. The CDR3 loop reads CASSQWSLGTEAFF. CDR3 nucleotide sequence: TGCGCCAGCAGCCAATGGAGTCTGGGCACTGAAGCTTTCTTT.

The chain recombines TRBV5-4 with TRBJ2-3; 10 positions agree with TRBD2. J lost 0 bases, V lost 0 bases, and 4 bases had no gene match. The germline V gene has CDR1 SGHNT and CDR2 YYREEE (reference sequence). The CDR3 length is 17 residues. CDR3 sequence (DNA): TGTGCCAGCAGCTTGGCTAGCGGGGGCTTCAGCACAGATACGCAGTATTTT. As protein: CASSLASGGFSTDTQYF. The variable domain in full, with the rest retrieved from reference TRBV5-4 and TRBJ2-3, is ETGVTQSPTHLIKTRGQQVTLRCSSQSGHNTVSWYQQALGQGPQFIFQYYREEENGRGNFPPRFSGLQFPNYSSELNVNALELDDSALYLCASSLASGGFSTDTQYFGPGTRLTVL.

This clone was detected only once. One end of the junction fails to match germline, which may point to a read error. V and J are TRBV7-9 and TRBJ1-1; D gene unclear. CDR1 and CDR2 (germline): SEHNR, FQNEAQ (reference sequence). CDR3 size: 11 residues. In DNA, the CDR3 is TGTTCCAGCAGCGCGCCAAGAGAAGCTTTCTTT. Protein sequence: CSSSAPREAFF.

The rearrangement uses TRBV11-3 and TRBJ2-5, with 10 bases lining up with TRBD2. In germline, CDR1 is SGHNT, CDR2 YENEEA. The V and J ends lost 5 bases and 6 bases, in that order; junction bases with no gene match: 9. The CDR3 is 15 amino acids. CDR3 DNA: TGTGCCAGCAGCGCCTCCGGGACTAGCGTAAAGACCCAGTACTTC. It yields the protein CASSASGTSVKTQYF.

This clone has just one count. The chain combines TRBV6-1 with TRBJ2-5, with a weak D call TRBD1 (6 bases). V was clipped by 2 bases and J by 1 base, with 8 bases between them. The germline V gene encodes CDR1 MNHNS and CDR2 SASEGT. CDR3 length: 14 residues. The CDR3 bases are TGTGCCAGCAGTGAAACAGGGAGCCAAGAGACCCAGTACTTC. As protein: CASSETGSQETQYF.

The gene calls are TRBV5-1 and TRBJ1-2; D is undetermined. Trimming left V 0 bases short and J 3 bases short, with 6 bases between. This CDR3 spans 13 amino acids. CDR1 SGHRS and CDR2 YFSETQ come from the germline V gene. The CDR3 reads CASSLDLDYGYTF. In DNA, the CDR3 is TGCGCCAGCAGCTTGGACTTGGACTATGGCTACACCTTC.

The chain employs TRBV5-1 and TRBJ2-7; 9 bases map to TRBD2. In germline, CDR1 is SGHRS, CDR2 YFSETQ. V lost 0 bases, J lost 9 bases, and 7 bases stayed unmatched. The CDR3 is made up of 14 amino acids. CDR3 bases: TGCGCCAGCAGCTTGGTAGGACTAGCGAATGGGCAGTACTTC. Its protein is CASSLVGLANGQYF. Full variable domain (missing parts from reference TRBV5-1 and TRBJ2-7): KAGVTQTPRYLIKTRGQQVTLSCSPISGHRSVSWYQQTPGQGLQFLFEYFSETQRNKGNFPGRFSGRQFSNSRSEMNVSTLELGDSALYLCASSLVGLANGQYFGPGTRLTVT.

The chain carries TRBV6-4 and TRBJ2-2, with a tentative D call TRBD1 (6 bases). CDR1 and CDR2 (germline): MRHNA, SNTAGT. Deletions cut 3 bases from V and 5 bases from J, with 13 bases between. The CDR3 length is 15 residues. Here the CDR3 DNA reads TGTGCCAGCAGTGAAGCCCCAGGGGCGACCGGGGAGCTGTTTTTT. Protein product: CASSEAPGATGELFF.

The V call is TRBV11-2, the J call TRBJ2-2, with 7 bases fitting TRBD1. There are 15 residues in the CDR3. Unmatched junction bases numbered 1, after V lost 0 bases and J lost 3 bases. Germline V gene lookup returns CDR1 SGHAT and CDR2 FQNNGV. CDR3 sequence (DNA): TGTGCCAGCAGCTTAGAAGGGACAGACACCGGGGAGCTGTTTTTT. Amino acids: CASSLEGTDTGELFF. The whole variable domain, remainder taken from reference TRBV11-2 and TRBJ2-2, is EAGVAQSPRYKIIEKRQSVAFWCNPISGHATLYWYQQILGQGPKLLIQFQNNGVVDDSQLPKDRFSAERLKGVDSTLKIQPAKLEDSAVYLCASSLEGTDTGELFFGEGSRLTVL.

The rearrangement links TRBV4-1 to TRBJ1-1; D is ambiguous. The CDR3 is 13 residues long. Per germline, CDR1 MGHRA and CDR2 YSYEKL. Trimming took off 0 bases at V and 5 bases at J, with 7 bases between the two ends. The CDR3 is CASSQEEGTEAFF. The CDR3 nucleotides are TGCGCCAGCAGCCAAGAAGAGGGAACTGAAGCTTTCTTT.